This TCR beta chain was captured in a study of cytomegalovirus exposure and HLA in healthy donors. The CDR3 covers 14 residues. Trimming pared 5 bases from V and 4 bases from J, leaving 12 bases between. Germline CDR1 and CDR2: LNHDA and SQIVND (reference sequence). TCRdb's copy holds only in-frame clones and misses some; the assay was immunoSEQ multiplex PCR. The repertoire has approximately 60,000 clones, 95% of them found once; the top ten carry about 6.5%. With respect to this clone: Its specificity is unknown.

Study-level findings and limits: Cytomegalovirus association was listed for 164 TCR beta chains. Many donors shared some public TCRs, even though most TCR sequences were rare. Using the classifier, cytomegalovirus status was reportedly diagnosed with high specificity and sensitivity.

Material: PBMCs. This receptor was obtained from a woman aged 18-29 years in good health and CMV-seropositive. V gene TRBV19 combines with J gene TRBJ2-1, with D uncertain. Here the CDR3 reads CASSPAGPYNEQFF. The CDR3 bases are TGTGCCAGTAGTCCGGCTGGGCCTTACAATGAGCAGTTCTTC. The full variable domain, its missing parts supplied by reference TRBV19 and TRBJ2-1, is DGGITQSPKYLFRKEGQNVTLSCEQNLNHDAMYWYRQDPGQGLRLIYYSQIVNDFQKGDIAEGYSVSREKKESFPLTVTSAQKNPTAFYLCASSPAGPYNEQFFGPGTRLTVL.